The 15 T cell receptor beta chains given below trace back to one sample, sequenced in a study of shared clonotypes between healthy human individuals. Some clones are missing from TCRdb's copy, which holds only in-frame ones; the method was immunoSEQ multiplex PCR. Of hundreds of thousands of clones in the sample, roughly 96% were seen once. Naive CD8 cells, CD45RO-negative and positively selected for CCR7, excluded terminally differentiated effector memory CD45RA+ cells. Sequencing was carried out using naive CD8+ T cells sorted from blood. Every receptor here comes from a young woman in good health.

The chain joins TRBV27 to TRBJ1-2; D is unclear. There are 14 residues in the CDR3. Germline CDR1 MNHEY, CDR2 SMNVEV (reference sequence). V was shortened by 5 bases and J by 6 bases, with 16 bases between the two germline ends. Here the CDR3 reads CASSPLVGAHGYTF. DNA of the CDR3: TGTGCCAGCAGTCCCTTAGTAGGAGCTCATGGCTACACCTTC.

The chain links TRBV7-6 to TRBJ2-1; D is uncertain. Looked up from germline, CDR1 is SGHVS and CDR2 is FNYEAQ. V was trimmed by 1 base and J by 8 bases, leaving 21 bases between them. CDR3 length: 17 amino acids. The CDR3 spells CASSLESVGNVVDEQFF. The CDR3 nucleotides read TGTGCCAGCAGCTTAGAAAGTGTCGGAAACGTGGTCGATGAGCAGTTCTTC.

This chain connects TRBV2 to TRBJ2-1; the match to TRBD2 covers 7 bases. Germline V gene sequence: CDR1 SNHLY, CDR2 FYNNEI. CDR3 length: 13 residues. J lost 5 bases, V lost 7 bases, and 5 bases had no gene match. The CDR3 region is CASKASGNNEQFF. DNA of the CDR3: TGTGCCAGCAAGGCTAGCGGAAACAATGAGCAGTTCTTC. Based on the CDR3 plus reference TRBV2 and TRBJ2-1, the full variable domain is EPEVTQTPSHQVTQMGQEVILRCVPISNHLYFYWYRQILGQKVEFLVSFYNNEISEKSEIFDDQFSVERPDGSNFTLKIRSTKLEDSAMYFCASKASGNNEQFFGPGTRLTVL.

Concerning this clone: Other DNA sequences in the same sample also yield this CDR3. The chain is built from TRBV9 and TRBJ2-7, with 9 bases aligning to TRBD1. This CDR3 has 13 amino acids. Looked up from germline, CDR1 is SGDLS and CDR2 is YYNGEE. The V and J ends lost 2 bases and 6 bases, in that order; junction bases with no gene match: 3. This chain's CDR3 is CASSVGTGREQYF. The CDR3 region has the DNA TGTGCCAGCAGCGTGGGGACAGGGCGCGAGCAGTACTTC.

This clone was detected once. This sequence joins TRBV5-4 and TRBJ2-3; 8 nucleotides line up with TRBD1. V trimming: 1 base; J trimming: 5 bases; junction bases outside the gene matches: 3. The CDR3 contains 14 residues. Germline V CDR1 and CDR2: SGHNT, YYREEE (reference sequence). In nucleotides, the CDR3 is TGTGCCAGCAGCTTGACAGGGGGAATAGATACGCAGTATTTT. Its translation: CASSLTGGIDTQYF.

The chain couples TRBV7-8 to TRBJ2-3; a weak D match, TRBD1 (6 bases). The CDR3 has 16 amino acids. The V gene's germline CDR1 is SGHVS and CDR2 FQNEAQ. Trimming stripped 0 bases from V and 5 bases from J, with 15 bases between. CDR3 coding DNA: TGTGCCAGCAGCTTAGCGCCCAGGGGTTTTTTAGATACGCAGTATTTT. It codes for CASSLAPRGFLDTQYF.

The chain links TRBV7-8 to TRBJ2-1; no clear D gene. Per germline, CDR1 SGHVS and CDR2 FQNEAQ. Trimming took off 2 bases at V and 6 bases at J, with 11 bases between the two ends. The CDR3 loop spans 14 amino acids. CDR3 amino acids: CASSLLDGVNEQFF. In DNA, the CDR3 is TGTGCCAGCAGCTTATTGGACGGTGTCAATGAGCAGTTCTTC.

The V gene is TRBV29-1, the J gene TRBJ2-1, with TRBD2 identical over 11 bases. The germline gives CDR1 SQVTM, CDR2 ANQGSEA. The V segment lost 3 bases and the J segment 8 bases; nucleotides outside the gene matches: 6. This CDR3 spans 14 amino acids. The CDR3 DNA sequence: TGCAGCGTTGAGAGTAGCGGGAGGGCCTATGAGCAGTTCTTC. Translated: CSVESSGRAYEQFF.

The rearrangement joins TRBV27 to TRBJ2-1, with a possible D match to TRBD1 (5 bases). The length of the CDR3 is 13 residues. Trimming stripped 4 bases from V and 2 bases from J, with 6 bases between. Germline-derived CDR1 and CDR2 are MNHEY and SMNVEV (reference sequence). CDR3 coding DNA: TGTGCCAGCAGTTGGGGCCCCTACAATGAGCAGTTCTTC. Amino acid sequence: CASSWGPYNEQFF.

The CDR3 protein is CASSLFRLGGTGELFF. CDR3 in DNA: TGCGCCAGCAGCTTGTTTCGCTTGGGAGGGACCGGGGAGCTGTTTTTT. The J gene is TRBJ2-2, the V gene TRBV5-1, with TRBD2 identical over 7 bases. CDR3 length equals 16 residues. CDR1 is SGHRS and CDR2 is YFSETQ in the germline V gene. Trimming at V came to 1 base and at J to 5 bases, leaving 8 bases not matched to a gene.

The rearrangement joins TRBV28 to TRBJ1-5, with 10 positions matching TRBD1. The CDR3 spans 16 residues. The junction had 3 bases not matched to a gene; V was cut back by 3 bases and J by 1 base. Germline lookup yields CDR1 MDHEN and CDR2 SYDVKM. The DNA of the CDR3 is TGTGCCAGCAGTTTTTGGGGACAGGGGAGCAATCAGCCCCAGCATTTT. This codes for CASSFWGQGSNQPQHF.

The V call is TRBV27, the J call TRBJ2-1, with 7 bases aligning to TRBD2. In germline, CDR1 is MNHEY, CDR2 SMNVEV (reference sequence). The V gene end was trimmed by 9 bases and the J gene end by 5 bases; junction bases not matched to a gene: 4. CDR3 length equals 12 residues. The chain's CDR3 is CASLAADNEQFF. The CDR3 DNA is TGTGCCAGTCTAGCGGCTGACAATGAGCAGTTCTTC.

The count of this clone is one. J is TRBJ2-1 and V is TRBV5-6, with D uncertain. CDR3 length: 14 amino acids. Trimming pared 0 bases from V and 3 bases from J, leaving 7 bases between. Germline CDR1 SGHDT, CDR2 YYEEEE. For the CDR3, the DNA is TGTGCCAGCAGCTTGGGACAAAACTACAATGAGCAGTTCTTC. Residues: CASSLGQNYNEQFF. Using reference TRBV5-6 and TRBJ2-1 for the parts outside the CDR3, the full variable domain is DAGVTQSPTHLIKTRGQQVTLRCSPKSGHDTVSWYQQALGQGPQFIFQYYEEEERQRGNFPDRFSGHQFPNYSSELNVNALLLGDSALYLCASSLGQNYNEQFFGPGTRLTVL.

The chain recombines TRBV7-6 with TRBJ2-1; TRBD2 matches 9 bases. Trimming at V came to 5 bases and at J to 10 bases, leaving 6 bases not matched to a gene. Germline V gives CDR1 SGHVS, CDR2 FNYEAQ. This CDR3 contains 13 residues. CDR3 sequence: CASSIIAGEEQFF. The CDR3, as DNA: TGTGCCAGCAGCATCATAGCGGGAGAGGAGCAGTTCTTC. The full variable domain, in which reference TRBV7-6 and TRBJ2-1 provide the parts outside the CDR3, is GAGVSQSPRYKVTKRGQDVALRCDPISGHVSLYWYRQALGQGPEFLTYFNYEAQQDKSGLPNDRFSAERPEGSISTLTIQRTEQRDSAMYRCASSIIAGEEQFFGPGTRLTVL.

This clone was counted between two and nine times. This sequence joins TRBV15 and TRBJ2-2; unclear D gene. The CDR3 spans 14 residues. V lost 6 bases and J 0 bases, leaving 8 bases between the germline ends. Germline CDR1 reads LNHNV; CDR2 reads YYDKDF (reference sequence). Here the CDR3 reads CATRTYANTGELFF. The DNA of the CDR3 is TGTGCCACCAGGACGTACGCGAACACCGGGGAGCTGTTTTTT.